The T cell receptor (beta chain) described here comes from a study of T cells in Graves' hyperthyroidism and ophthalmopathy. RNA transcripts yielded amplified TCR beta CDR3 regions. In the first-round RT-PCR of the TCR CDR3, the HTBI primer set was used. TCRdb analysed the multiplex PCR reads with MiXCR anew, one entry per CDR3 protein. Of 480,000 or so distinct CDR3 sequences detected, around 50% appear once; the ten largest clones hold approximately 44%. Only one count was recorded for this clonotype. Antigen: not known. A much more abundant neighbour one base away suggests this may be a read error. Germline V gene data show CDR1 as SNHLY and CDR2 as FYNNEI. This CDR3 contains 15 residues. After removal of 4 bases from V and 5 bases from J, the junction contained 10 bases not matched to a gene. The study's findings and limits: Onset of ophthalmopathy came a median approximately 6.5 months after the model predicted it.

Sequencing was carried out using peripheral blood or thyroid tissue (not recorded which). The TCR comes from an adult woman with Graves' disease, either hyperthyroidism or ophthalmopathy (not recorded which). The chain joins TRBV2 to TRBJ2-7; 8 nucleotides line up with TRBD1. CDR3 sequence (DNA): TGTGCCAGCAGTGGCTCGAGACAGGGGCAACACGAGCAGTACTTC. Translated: CASSGSRQGQHEQYF.